Shown below are 9 T cell receptor beta chains from a single sample sequenced in a study of beta chain features in type 1 diabetes. The investigators reverse transcribed all of the isolated RNA, so they sequenced expressed TCRB transcripts. TCRdb keeps only in-frame clones here, not all; method: immunoSEQ multiplex PCR. The table includes some 900,000 clones, around a sixth detected once. Sequenced sample: naive CD4+ T cells from blood. The receptors derive from a woman between 18 and 30 years old in good health.

This clone was counted only a few times. V is TRBV2 and J is TRBJ1-2; D gene ambiguous. The CDR3 has 13 residues. Deletions cut 6 bases from V and 4 bases from J, with 12 bases between. The germline CDR1 and CDR2 sequences are SNHLY and FYNNEI. CDR3 DNA sequence: TGTGCCAGCAGACAATTGGACCTCTATGGCTACACCTTC. Translating gives CASRQLDLYGYTF.

The chain links TRBV10-2 to TRBJ2-1, with 7 bases that match TRBD1. The CDR3 contains 15 residues. V gave up 5 bases and J gave up 1 base; unmatched junction bases: 5. The germline gives CDR1 WSHSY, CDR2 SAAADI. The DNA of the CDR3 is TGCGCCAGCAGTCCTGACAGGGTATCCTACAATGAGCAGTTCTTC. It translates to CASSPDRVSYNEQFF.

As to this clone: This sample also contains other DNA sequences that code for the same CDR3. The genes are TRBV29-1 and TRBJ2-3, with D hard to call. This CDR3 contains 13 residues. Germline V lookup: CDR1 SQVTM, CDR2 ANQGSEA. V lost 0 bases to trimming and J lost 1 base, with 5 bases between them. The chain's CDR3 is CSVEDPGTDTQYF. The CDR3 coding sequence is TGCAGCGTTGAAGACCCTGGCACAGATACGCAGTATTTT.

This clone was counted between two and nine times. V gene TRBV27 combines with J gene TRBJ1-2; no clear D. The V end was cut by 5 bases, the J end by 4 bases, with 14 bases between. Per germline, CDR1 MNHEY and CDR2 SMNVEV (reference sequence). The CDR3 covers 14 residues. The CDR3 protein is CASSRESGPYGYTF. The CDR3 nucleotides read TGTGCCAGCAGTCGCGAATCGGGCCCCTATGGCTACACCTTC.

The V gene is TRBV5-6, the J gene TRBJ1-2; 8 bases agree with TRBD1. The CDR3 runs 15 residues. Per germline, CDR1 SGHDT and CDR2 YYEEEE. Trimming took 3 bases from V and 4 from J; bases not matched to a gene: 8. CDR3 nucleotide sequence: TGTGCCAGCAGCTCAATAGTCACAGGGGGCTATGGCTACACCTTC. Residues: CASSSIVTGGYGYTF.

In this sample, this clone turned up a few times. The sample carries other DNA sequences with the same CDR3. V gene TRBV28 combines with J gene TRBJ2-5; the D is unclear. Germline CDR1 and CDR2: MDHEN and SYDVKM. The V end lost 3 bases, the J end lost 4 bases, and 9 bases lay between the germline ends. The CDR3 has 13 amino acids. The CDR3 DNA follows: TGTGCCAGCAGTTTGGGTGGTCGAGAGACCCAGTACTTC. It codes for CASSLGGRETQYF.

Only a few counts were recorded for this clone. The gene calls are TRBV6-5 and TRBJ1-2; D gene uncertain. CDR3 length: 15 amino acids. The V gene lost 2 bases and the J gene lost 4 bases, with 14 bases spanning the gap. The germline V gene has CDR1 MNHEY and CDR2 SVGAGI. The CDR3 DNA follows: TGTGCCAGCAGTTACAGCCGAGGCGCTGGCTATGGCTACACCTTC. Residues: CASSYSRGAGYGYTF.

This clone has just a few counts. The chain has TRBV28 and TRBJ2-5; D is undetermined. V was pared by 5 bases and J by 5 bases, with 12 bases between. This CDR3 is built from 13 residues. The germline gives CDR1 MDHEN, CDR2 SYDVKM. In nucleotides, the CDR3 is TGTGCCAGCAGTATTAGGGCCCGGGAGACCCAGTACTTC. Translating it yields CASSIRARETQYF.

The gene calls are TRBV11-2 and TRBJ2-6; D is uncertain. Per the germline V gene, CDR1 is SGHAT and CDR2 is FQNNGV. CDR3 length equals 17 residues. Trimming stripped 5 bases from V and 0 bases from J, with 14 bases between. The chain's CDR3 is CASSLYGRSSGANVLTF. As DNA, the CDR3 is TGTGCCAGCAGCCTCTATGGACGGAGCTCTGGGGCCAACGTCCTGACTTTC.